This T cell receptor (beta chain) was recovered during a study of T cell responses to AZD1222 COVID-19 vaccine. Whole-study results and caveats: Seropositive at baseline were only a handful of AZD1222 recipients.

Some clones are missing from TCRdb's copy, which holds only in-frame ones; the method was immunoSEQ multiplex PCR. The data hold under 200,000 clones, with roughly 94% observed a single time. The CDR3 has 16 amino acids. From germline, CDR1 is SEHNR and CDR2 FQNEAQ (reference sequence). J gave up 3 bases and V 0 bases, and 4 bases lay outside the gene matches. As for this clone: Its antigen remains unknown.

The source of this sequence is an adult who received the AZD1222 COVID-19 vaccine. The rearrangement uses TRBV7-9 and TRBJ1-1; 10 bases agree with TRBD1. The sample consisted of peripheral blood, taken 28 days after the second AZD1222 dose. This chain's CDR3 is CASSLAQGQGDTEAFF. DNA for the CDR3: TGTGCCAGCAGCTTAGCGCAAGGACAGGGGGACACTGAAGCTTTCTTT.